The present TCR beta chain was sequenced within a study of cytomegalovirus exposure and HLA in healthy donors (dated by TCRdb to about 2017). Regarding the complete study: In an earlier analysis of some 610 of the donors, around 290 Gb of sequence data and 90 million to 120 million unique TCR beta sequences from about 179 million T cells were reported. An early release covering some 640 HLA-typed donors comprised about 290 gigabases of sequencing data and around 86 million unique TCR sequences. The genetic ancestry cluster associated with self-reported Caucasian donors included roughly 84% of the approximately 410 genotyped donors. The study aimed to test whether signatures of past pathogen exposure could be identified by cataloging public T cell receptors. Using immunosequencing, the study profiled T cell repertoires from fewer than 700 subjects and related those repertoires to cytomegalovirus serostatus. Along with the approximately 670-subject first cohort, a separate validation cohort of over a hundred different subjects was used. The study combined high-throughput TCR immunosequencing, statistical association of individual TCRs with disease status, and machine learning to predict cytomegalovirus infection status. In a later analysis, previously published TCR beta repertoires from about 640 donors were re-analyzed and high-resolution HLA genotyping was added so that TCR occurrence patterns could be studied. Rather than drawing on any new phenotypic data, the later analysis identified candidate immune exposures from TCR beta sequences and the way those sequences occurred across donors. To decide whether each TCR beta V gene segment behaved as functional or pseudogenic, an earlier analysis of fewer than 750 of the donors relied on high-throughput TCR beta sequencing. Donor age, sex, ethnicity and CMV serostatus were compiled alongside the repertoire data. A later genetic analysis took genome-wide SNP genotypes for about 55% of the 666 donors and used that subset as a discovery cohort. Every repertoire in the discovery cohort had been generated on one and the same sequencing platform. Both class I and class II loci were covered by HLA typing, at four-digit resolution. The number of typed donors differed by locus: about 620-640 for A, B, C, DRB1 and DQB1; approximately 530 for DQA1; around 580 for DPA1; and about 450 for DPB1. About five DR-DQ haplotypes were handled as single units for association and clustering because linkage in the cohort was strong. Across about 370 genotyped donors of the cohort, an average of about 200,000 unique TCR beta nucleotide sequences per donor were sequenced, and approximately 17% of those sequences were non-productive.

This clone appeared a few times. The target of this receptor is not known. No much larger clonotype is one base removed from it; base qualities were not supplied. What the work shows at the level of the full study, not this receptor alone: Because HLA typing was unavailable for some donors at each locus, only the typed subset was used in association tests. Because counts were too low, roughly 17 rarely observed V segments, including chromosome 9 orphons, were left out of the earlier analysis of approximately 580 of the donors. Linkage disequilibrium might explain the correlated functional status among segregating V segments, but an unknown experimental factor could not be excluded. According to a later analysis, most CMV-associated TCR beta chains appeared to be HLA-restricted, and the HLA associations seemed to be driven largely by CMV exposure. Across donors, most TCR sequences were observed very rarely, whereas some public TCRs were present in many individuals. The authors suggested that the approach could potentially be extended to other disease states and immunological phenotypes. A later analysis reported that several top co-occurrence clusters appeared linked to parvovirus B19, influenza, CMV and Epstein-Barr virus. A group of highly shared sequence variants was considered likely to be a technical artifact of the sequencing pipeline. A later analysis found that HLA-associated TCR beta chains were more clonally expanded and had lower generation probabilities than equally common non-associated chains. In the study, about 150 TCR beta chains were listed as associated with cytomegalovirus. In an earlier analysis of fewer than 700 of the donors, most TCR beta V segments appeared in productive rearrangements about 87% or about 30% of the time, broadly matching IMGT annotations. In a later analysis, TCR association rates were found to vary across HLA loci, with the most associated TCRs seen for DRB1 alleles and the fewest for HLA-C alleles. Compared with the roughly 720-donor mean, donors in an Asian-associated ancestry cluster had fewer N-insertions in productive TCRs, according to a later genetic analysis. In both the original and validation cohorts, the classifier was reported to diagnose cytomegalovirus status with high specificity and sensitivity. Presence/absence analyses assumed roughly uniform sequencing depth across donors, an assumption that may not hold. At a false discovery rate of 0.05, a later analysis linked under 20,000 TCR beta sequences to specific HLA alleles. A later genetic analysis associated a missense DCLRE1C variant with V-gene and J-gene trimming of TCR beta chains, and an independent cohort replicated the association. Assigning TCR associations to individual alleles was difficult when HLA alleles, especially DR and DQ, strongly co-occurred. The cohort was sequenced for TCR beta chains only, and without alpha or paired-chain data the features that could be detected were limited. In vitro tests confirmed that a few of the cytomegalovirus-associated TCR beta chains recognize cytomegalovirus antigens. A further reported finding was that TCR beta sequences accurately predicted the HLA-A and HLA-B alleles for most subjects in the first cohort. CMV serostatus was the only immune exposure information available for the cohort.

In total, 600 or so healthy bone marrow donors made up the cohort. Cohort members were all nominally healthy when sampled, although unrecorded immune exposures were likely present. The donor was CMV seronegative and belonged to the group of over 350 seronegative cohort members. Every donor gave a peripheral blood sample, and the peripheral blood mononuclear cells from that sample were used for TCR beta sequencing. The Qiagen DNeasy Blood Extraction Kit was used to extract genomic DNA from the blood cell samples. Libraries were built with the immunoSEQ multiplex PCR assay. A mixture of 60 forward primers for TCR Vbeta segments and 13 reverse primers for TCR Jbeta segments was used in the multiplex PCR. A multiplex PCR assay on genomic DNA amplified the CDR3 region of rearranged TCR beta genes. The amplified TCR beta libraries were sequenced on the Illumina HiSeq System as 87-base-pair reads. Per the original workflow: A later analysis counted about 82 million unique TCR beta chains across the approximately 700 repertoires, and around 9.9 million of these chains were shared by at least two donors. Raw reads were error-corrected and collapsed into unique sequences with a nearest-neighbor algorithm that merged closely related sequences to remove PCR and sequencing errors. Alignment of CDR3 sequences to IMGT reference sequences was used to assign V, D and J gene segments. For a sequence to be retained, a match of at least six nucleotides to both a V gene segment and a J gene segment was required. Rearrangements were called productive when the CDR3 lacked stop codons and stayed in frame with V and J; all others were non-productive. Following IMGT convention, CDR3 was defined as the stretch from the second conserved V-encoded cysteine up to the conserved J-encoded phenylalanine. The earlier analysis of 587 of the donors excluded sequences that lacked an unambiguous match to a single V gene segment. An earlier analysis of 500 to 600 of the donors classified V segments as functional when productive rearrangements were above 56.7% and as segregating when the standard deviation between donors was above 5%. A statistical classification framework was built for diagnosing cytomegalovirus status from the catalog of TCR beta chain sequences. V and J gene assignment, in a later analysis, came from comparing TCR nucleotide sequences with IMGT/GENE-DB human TR gene sequences. In a later analysis, CDR3 sequences and most-parsimonious VDJ recombination scenarios were assigned using the TCRdist pipeline. A later analysis defined each TCR beta chain by its CDR3 amino acid sequence plus V-gene family, and excluded reads lacking a unique V-gene family. To address suspected cross-contamination and a sequencing artifact, a later analysis removed approximately 590 highly shared, low-generation-probability nucleotide sequences. In a later analysis, a clonal expansion index was calculated for each public chain from normalized within-repertoire ranks of inferred template counts. In a later analysis, generation probabilities were computed with a VDJ recombination model fitted to out-of-frame rearrangements, and the resulting probabilities were checked against IGoR. In a later analysis, hypergeometric tests were used to score TCR-TCR, TCR-HLA and TCR-CMV co-occurrence, with a repertoire-size bias correction applied to TCR pairs. To estimate false discovery rates, a later analysis permuted the HLA or CMV assignments 20 times. In a later analysis, co-occurring TCRs were grouped using DBSCAN, and TCRdist sequence similarity was added for clustering within HLA-allele-positive subsets. For co-occurrence clustering, repertoires with fewer than 30,000 or more than 120,000 public chains were excluded, along with 5 or 6 repertoires with anomalous nucleotide sharing. TCRdb took over this immuneACCESS table, retaining in-frame rearrangements with V and J assigned. Such tables are incomplete; in checked studies, under half of the missing clones stem from an unresolved V gene, and the remainder is unexplained. That table furnishes V, J and clone size, whereas the DNA furnished D and trimming. Within this sample are over 90,000 clones, with 73% of them counted one time only. The ten top clones hold about 3.5% of the sample.

Sequenced sample: PBMCs. The sequence came from a man in his forties or fifties in good health and CMV-seronegative.

The CDR3 reads CASRRQGLGNSPLHF. At the DNA level, the sequence is TGTGCCAGTAGACGACAGGGTCTGGGGAATTCACCCCTCCACTTT. The chain joins TRBV19 to TRBJ1-6; 7 bases in the middle match TRBD1. Here V drops 6 bases and J drops 7 bases, and the junction holds 9 bases not matched to any gene. The CDR1 and CDR2 encoded by the germline V gene (reference sequence) are LNHDA and SQIVND. The CDR3 covers 15 residues, taking in both the cysteine and the phenylalanine. CDR3 DNA is the only sequence kept; it has 45 bases, read in frame from the first base.